The following is a TCR beta chain sequence with its context. Measured with immunoSEQ multiplex PCR; TCRdb has only the in-frame clones, and not every one. The sample holds some 130,000 clones, 90% seen once. The CDR3 contains 14 residues. The ends lost 4 bases at V and 3 bases at J; junction bases unmatched: 4. CDR1 is SGHRS, CDR2 YFSETQ, per germline. This sample was taken from a study of blood T cell repertoires in COVID-19. The chain has TRBV5-1 and TRBJ2-7, with 10 positions matching TRBD1. Sequencing used peripheral blood. The clonotype originates from a man aged 50-59 years with active COVID-19. The CDR3 region has the DNA TGCGCCAGCAGCCCAGGACAGGGGGTCTACGAGCAGTACTTC. Protein: CASSPGQGVYEQYF.